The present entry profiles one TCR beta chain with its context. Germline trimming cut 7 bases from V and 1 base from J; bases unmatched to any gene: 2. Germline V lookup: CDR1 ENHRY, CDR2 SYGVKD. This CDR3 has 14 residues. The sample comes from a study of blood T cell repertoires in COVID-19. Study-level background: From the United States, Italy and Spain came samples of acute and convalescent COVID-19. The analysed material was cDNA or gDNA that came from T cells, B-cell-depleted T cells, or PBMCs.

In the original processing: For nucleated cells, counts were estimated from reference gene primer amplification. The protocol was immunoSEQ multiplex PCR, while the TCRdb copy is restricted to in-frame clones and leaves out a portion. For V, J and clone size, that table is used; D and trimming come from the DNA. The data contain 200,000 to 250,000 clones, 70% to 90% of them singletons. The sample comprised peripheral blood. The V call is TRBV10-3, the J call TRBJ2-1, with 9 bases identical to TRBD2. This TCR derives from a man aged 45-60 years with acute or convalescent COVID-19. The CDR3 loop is CAIKAGGSYNEQFF. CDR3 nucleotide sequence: TGTGCCATCAAAGCGGGGGGTTCCTACAATGAGCAGTTCTTC.